Detailed here is one TCR beta chain. Germline lookup yields CDR1 SGDLS and CDR2 YYNGEE. The V gene lost 0 bases and the J gene lost 7 bases, with 8 bases spanning the gap. The CDR3 is 14 residues long. Produced via immunoSEQ multiplex PCR; TCRdb's table is partial and in-frame only. The table includes approximately 77,000 clones, approximately 84% detected once. This entry is derived from a study of OX40 agonist ivuxolimab in advanced cancers. The V and J genes are TRBV9 and TRBJ1-6, with D perhaps TRBD1 (5 bases). The sequence derives from an adult with an advanced solid tumor such as melanoma, head and neck, liver or kidney cancer. This sample comprised CD4+ or CD8+ T cells sorted from blood, obtained in a trial of the OX40 agonist ivuxolimab. DNA of the CDR3: TGTGCCAGCAGCGTAGGGGGCTTAAATTCACCCCTCCACTTT. It translates to CASSVGGLNSPLHF. The full variable domain, completed using reference TRBV9 and TRBJ1-6, is DSGVTQTPKHLITATGQRVTLRCSPRSGDLSVYWYQQSLDQGLQFLIQYYNGEERAKGNILERFSAQQFPDLHSELNLSSLELGDSALYFCASSVGGLNSPLHFGNGTRLTVT.